This T cell receptor (beta chain) is drawn from a study of vaccination effects on CD4 cells after COVID-19. Profiling relied on immunoSEQ multiplex PCR, and the TCRdb table lists in-frame clones only, not all of them. The sample holds tens of thousands of clones; over 80% are singletons and the top ten take around 5.9%. The ViraFEST assay expanded antigen-specific CD4+ T cells with viral peptide pools before sequencing. Subsequent to approximately 9 days of culture, CD4+ T cells were isolated. The participants, recipients of two vaccine doses, got either BNT162b2 or mRNA-1273. On day 3 and again on day 7, half the medium was replaced with IL-2 medium. Trimming removed 7 bases from V and 4 bases from J; junction bases left unmatched: 5. This CDR3 contains 14 residues. Germline V gene lookup returns CDR1 MNHEY and CDR2 SVGAGI. This clone was recorded a few times. The antigen is unknown.

Sequenced here: CD4+ T cells from PBMCs cultured with SARS-CoV-2 spike peptides, sampled after COVID-19 vaccination. The V gene is TRBV6-5, the J gene TRBJ1-2, with 11 bases lining up with TRBD1. The receptor's source is a human donor who received a COVID-19 vaccine. Some clones in this sample may be carry-over from other donors' samples. This chain's CDR3 is CASTLGQGGYGYTF. CDR3 in DNA: TGTGCCAGCACCCTGGGACAGGGGGGCTATGGCTACACCTTC.